Listed below are T cell receptor beta chains from one sample, sequenced in a study of Graves' ophthalmopathy and Graves' hyperthyroidism. Each CDR3 protein is one row after TCRdb ran MiXCR on the multiplex PCR reads. The sample shows under 350,000 distinct CDR3 sequences, about a sixth of them seen only once. Sequenced material: peripheral blood. These receptors were taken from an adult man with Graves' ophthalmopathy. CDR3s include the opening cysteine and the closing phenylalanine or tryptophan. The D gene is left open where the match is weak. Where a row states a size, it is once, few, many or the class of an expanded clone; other rows omit it.

length: 15
J: TRBJ1-1
size: many
D: -
V: TRBV7-2
CDR3: CASSPIQGGDTEAFF
DNA: TGTGCCAGCAGCCCGATACAGGGCGGGGACACTGAAGCTTTCTTT

length: 14
J: TRBJ2-7
size: many
D: TRBD1
V: TRBV30
CDR3: CAWSPRTGGEGQYF
DNA: TGTGCCTGGAGTCCGAGGACAGGGGGAGAGGGGCAGTACTTC

length: 14
J: TRBJ2-5
size: many
D: -
V: TRBV30
CDR3: CAWRLAATGETQYF
DNA: TGTGCCTGGCGGTTGGCGGCAACCGGGGAGACCCAGTACTTC

length: 17
J: TRBJ2-5
size: many
D: TRBD2
V: TRBV7-3
CDR3: CASSLWGLAGGQETQYF
DNA: TGTGCCAGCAGCTTATGGGGACTAGCGGGAGGGCAAGAGACCCAGTACTTC

length: 14
J: TRBJ1-1
size: many
D: -
V: TRBV2
CDR3: CASQQGYRNTEAFF
DNA: TGTGCCAGCCAACAGGGTTATAGGAACACTGAAGCTTTCTTT

length: 16
J: TRBJ1-5
size: -
D: TRBD1
V: TRBV6-1
CDR3: CASSVEGTGNNQPQHF
DNA: TGTGCCAGCAGTGTTGAGGGGACAGGGAACAATCAGCCCCAGCATTTT

length: 11
J: TRBJ1-2
size: -
D: -
V: TRBV11-3
CDR3: CASTGERGYTF
DNA: TGTGCCAGCACGGGAGAGAGAGGCTACACCTTC

length: 16
J: TRBJ2-2
size: many
D: TRBD2
V: TRBV15
CDR3: CATAASGMGGTGELFF
DNA: TGTGCCACCGCAGCCAGCGGGATGGGGGGCACCGGGGAGCTGTTTTTT

length: 15
J: TRBJ1-1
size: many
D: TRBD1
V: TRBV10-3
CDR3: CAISEVDRGPKEAFF
DNA: TGTGCCATCAGTGAGGTAGACAGGGGGCCCAAGGAAGCTTTCTTT

length: 13
J: TRBJ1-2
size: -
D: -
V: TRBV6-4
CDR3: CASSREQGYGYTF
DNA: TGTGCCAGCAGCAGAGAACAGGGTTATGGCTACACCTTC

length: 13
J: TRBJ2-7
size: many
D: -
V: TRBV20-1
CDR3: CSAPGGGGHEQYF
DNA: TGCAGTGCCCCCGGTGGGGGGGGCCACGAGCAGTACTTC

length: 16
J: TRBJ2-5
size: many
D: -
V: TRBV6-1
CDR3: CASSDFFAGREGTQYF
DNA: TGTGCCAGCAGTGACTTCTTTGCCGGCAGGGAAGGTACCCAGTACTTC

length: 14
J: TRBJ1-5
size: many
D: -
V: TRBV6-1
CDR3: CASSQTGRNQPQHF
DNA: TGTGCCAGCAGCCAAACAGGCCGCAATCAGCCCCAGCATTTT

length: 20
J: TRBJ2-4
size: many
D: -
V: TRBV19
CDR3: CASSIVLPSGDRLAKNIQYF
DNA: TGTGCCAGTAGTATAGTCCTCCCCTCGGGGGACAGACTAGCCAAAAACATTCAGTACTTC

length: 12
J: TRBJ2-7
size: few
D: -
V: TRBV27
CDR3: CASRQRRDQQYF
DNA: TGTGCCAGCAGGCAGAGGAGGGATCAACAGTACTTC

length: 15
J: TRBJ1-6
size: many
D: TRBD1
V: TRBV18
CDR3: CASSPRDRGFSPLHF
DNA: TGTGCCAGCTCACCAAGGGACAGGGGGTTTTCACCCCTCCACTTT

length: 16
J: TRBJ2-5
size: -
D: TRBD2
V: TRBV7-8
CDR3: CASSLIAGGTQETQYF
DNA: TGTGCCAGCAGCTTAATAGCGGGAGGGACCCAAGAGACCCAGTACTTC

length: 10
J: TRBJ1-1
size: many
D: -
V: TRBV29-1
CDR3: CSGFNTEAFF
DNA: TGCAGCGGCTTTAACACTGAAGCTTTCTTT

length: 14
J: TRBJ1-6
size: -
D: -
V: TRBV12-3/TRBV12-4
CDR3: CASTRQIDNSPLHF
DNA: TGTGCCAGCACCAGACAGATAGATAATTCACCCCTCCACTTT

length: 13
J: TRBJ1-1
size: many
D: -
V: TRBV9
CDR3: CASSVVPDTEAFF
DNA: TGTGCCAGCAGCGTAGTCCCGGACACTGAAGCTTTCTTT

length: 12
J: TRBJ2-7
size: many
D: -
V: TRBV29-1
CDR3: CSVAYNSYEQYF
DNA: TGCAGCGTCGCGTACAACTCCTACGAGCAGTACTTC

length: 17
J: TRBJ2-2
size: many
D: TRBD2
V: TRBV6-2/TRBV6-3
CDR3: CASSRGLAGGNTGELFF
DNA: TGTGCCAGCAGCCGCGGGTTAGCGGGAGGAAACACCGGGGAGCTGTTTTTT

length: 13
J: TRBJ1-1
size: many
D: -
V: TRBV6-1
CDR3: CASTQGPNTEAFF
DNA: TGTGCCAGCACCCAGGGCCCGAACACTGAAGCTTTCTTT

length: 14
J: TRBJ1-2
size: many
D: -
V: TRBV6-1
CDR3: CASSTAAALYGYTF
DNA: TGTGCCAGCAGTACGGCGGCCGCCTTATATGGCTACACCTTC

length: 16
J: TRBJ1-5
size: many
D: -
V: TRBV20-1
CDR3: CSAKFLGPQGNQPQHF
DNA: TGCAGTGCTAAGTTTCTGGGCCCCCAGGGAAATCAGCCCCAGCATTTT

length: 12
J: TRBJ1-4
size: many
D: -
V: TRBV6-1
CDR3: CASSEYNEKLFF
DNA: TGTGCCAGCAGTGAATATAATGAAAAACTGTTTTTT

length: 12
J: TRBJ2-5
size: few
D: -
V: TRBV10-3
CDR3: CAISPTVGSQYF
DNA: TGTGCCATCAGCCCCACGGTGGGGTCCCAGTACTTC

length: 13
J: TRBJ1-6
size: -
D: TRBD1
V: TRBV28
CDR3: CVSGQGKTLPLHF
DNA: TGTGTCAGCGGACAGGGCAAAACTTTACCCCTCCACTTT

length: 15
J: TRBJ1-5
size: -
D: -
V: TRBV15
CDR3: CATSPGVSSNQPQHF
DNA: TGTGCCACCAGCCCGGGAGTCTCCAGCAATCAGCCCCAGCATTTT

length: 14
J: TRBJ1-6
size: once
D: -
V: TRBV28
CDR3: CASSTGTGIEPLHF
DNA: TGTGCCAGCAGTACTGGGACGGGGATAGAACCCCTCCACTTT

length: 14
J: TRBJ1-1
size: many
D: -
V: TRBV11-2
CDR3: CASSFRERNTEAFF
DNA: TGTGCCAGCAGCTTTCGCGAGCGGAACACTGAAGCTTTCTTT

length: 15
J: TRBJ2-7
size: many
D: -
V: TRBV4-1
CDR3: CASSQDSSFTYEQYF
DNA: TGCGCCAGCAGCCAAGATTCCAGTTTCACCTACGAGCAGTACTTC

length: 14
J: TRBJ1-6
size: many
D: TRBD1
V: TRBV7-2
CDR3: CASSQDRALGSLHF
DNA: TGTGCCAGCAGCCAAGACAGGGCCCTAGGGTCCCTCCACTTT

length: 14
J: TRBJ2-5
size: many
D: -
V: TRBV5-1
CDR3: CASSRRLGEETQYF
DNA: TGCGCCAGCAGCCGTCGTCTAGGCGAAGAGACCCAGTACTTC

length: 19
J: TRBJ2-5
size: few
D: -
V: TRBV6-2/TRBV6-3
CDR3: CASSYAAPLRQGPRETQYF
DNA: TGTGCCAGCAGTTACGCGGCACCCCTGCGGCAGGGACCTCGTGAGACCCAGTACTTC

length: 13
J: TRBJ2-7
size: many
D: -
V: TRBV29-1
CDR3: CSVYATESYEQYF
DNA: TGCAGCGTCTACGCCACAGAGTCCTACGAGCAGTACTTC

length: 16
J: TRBJ2-6
size: many
D: -
V: TRBV6-1
CDR3: CASSKGEVARANVLTF
DNA: TGTGCCAGCAGTAAAGGCGAGGTGGCAAGGGCCAACGTCCTGACTTTC

length: 17
J: TRBJ2-2
size: many
D: TRBD2
V: TRBV2
CDR3: CASNWYSGGGHTGELFF
DNA: TGTGCCAGCAACTGGTATAGCGGGGGAGGGCATACCGGGGAGCTGTTTTTT

length: 15
J: TRBJ2-7
size: -
D: TRBD1
V: TRBV6-1
CDR3: CASNSGGQGFDEQYF
DNA: TGTGCCAGCAACTCAGGGGGACAGGGATTTGACGAGCAGTACTTC

length: 14
J: TRBJ2-7
size: many
D: -
V: TRBV25-1
CDR3: CASSVGSSSYGQYF
DNA: TGTGCCAGCAGTGTAGGGTCCAGCTCCTACGGGCAGTACTTC

length: 15
J: TRBJ2-7
size: -
D: TRBD1
V: TRBV28
CDR3: CASSLVPGQGGEQYF
DNA: TGTGCCAGCAGTTTAGTGCCGGGACAGGGGGGCGAGCAGTACTTC

length: 16
J: TRBJ2-5
size: many
D: -
V: TRBV6-1
CDR3: CASSVVPRVQRETQYF
DNA: TGTGCCAGCAGTGTGGTCCCGCGTGTACAGCGAGAGACCCAGTACTTC

length: 13
J: TRBJ1-6
size: many
D: -
V: TRBV6-5
CDR3: CASSYSFPSPLHF
DNA: TGTGCCAGCAGTTACTCGTTCCCCTCACCCCTCCACTTT

length: 13
J: TRBJ1-2
size: many
D: -
V: TRBV12-3/TRBV12-4
CDR3: CASSPRGEGGYTF
DNA: TGTGCCAGCAGTCCCAGGGGAGAGGGTGGCTACACCTTC

length: 14
J: TRBJ1-1
size: -
D: -
V: TRBV6-1
CDR3: CASLCRLLNTEAFF
DNA: TGTGCCAGCCTTTGTCGACTTTTAAACACTGAAGCTTTCTTT

length: 15
J: TRBJ2-5
size: many
D: TRBD1
V: TRBV5-1
CDR3: CASSRDRVGQETQYF
DNA: TGCGCCAGCAGTCGGGACAGGGTTGGGCAAGAGACCCAGTACTTC

length: 14
J: TRBJ1-5
size: many
D: TRBD1
V: TRBV6-2/TRBV6-3
CDR3: CASSYTGGTQPQHF
DNA: TGTGCCAGCAGTTACACAGGGGGCACTCAGCCCCAGCATTTT